The T cell receptor beta chain described here comes from a study of cytomegalovirus exposure and HLA in healthy donors. Produced via immunoSEQ multiplex PCR; TCRdb's table is partial and in-frame only. The sample has 140,000 to 150,000 clones, 87% seen once; the top ten hold 4.5%. J was trimmed by 7 bases and V by 0 bases; bases with no gene match: 12. Germline CDR1 GTSNPN, CDR2 SVGIG (reference sequence). The CDR3 spans 19 residues. General study findings and limits: In vitro data verified a few CMV-associated chains as specific for CMV antigens. Listed as cytomegalovirus-associated were 164 TCR beta chains.

This clone appeared many times. The antigen remains undetermined. The chain is built from TRBV30 and TRBJ2-2, with TRBD2 identical over 15 bases. Sequenced sample: PBMCs. This clonotype originated in a man aged 18-30 years in good health and CMV-seropositive. The CDR3 coding sequence is TGTGCCTGGAGTGTACTCTCCGGACTAGCGGGAGGGCGACACGGGGAGCTGTTTTTT. Protein: CAWSVLSGLAGGRHGELFF.